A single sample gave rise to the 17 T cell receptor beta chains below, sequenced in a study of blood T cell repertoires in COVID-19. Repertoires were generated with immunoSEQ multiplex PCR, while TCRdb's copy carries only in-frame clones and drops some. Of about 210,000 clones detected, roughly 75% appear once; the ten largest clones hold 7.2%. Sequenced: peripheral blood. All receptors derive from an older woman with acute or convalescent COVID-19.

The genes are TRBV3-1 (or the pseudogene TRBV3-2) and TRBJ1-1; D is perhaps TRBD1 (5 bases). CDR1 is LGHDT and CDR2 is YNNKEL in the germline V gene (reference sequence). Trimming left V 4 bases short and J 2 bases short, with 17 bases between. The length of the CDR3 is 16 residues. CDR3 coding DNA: TGTGCCAGCAGCCGGGAAGGGGCCAACTCAAACACTGAAGCTTTCTTT. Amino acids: CASSREGANSNTEAFF.

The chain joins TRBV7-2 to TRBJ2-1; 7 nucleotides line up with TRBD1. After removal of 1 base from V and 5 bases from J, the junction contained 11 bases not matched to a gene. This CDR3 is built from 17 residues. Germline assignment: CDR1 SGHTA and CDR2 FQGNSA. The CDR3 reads CASSLDWRTGVDNEQFF. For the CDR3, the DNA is TGTGCCAGCAGCTTAGACTGGCGAACAGGGGTGGACAATGAGCAGTTCTTC.

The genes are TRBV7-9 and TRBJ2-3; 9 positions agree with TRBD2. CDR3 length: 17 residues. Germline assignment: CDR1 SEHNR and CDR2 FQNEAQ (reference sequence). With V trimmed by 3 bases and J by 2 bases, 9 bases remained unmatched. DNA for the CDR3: TGTGCCAGCAGCTTTTCCGCGGGGGGGCGGAACACAGATACGCAGTATTTT. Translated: CASSFSAGGRNTDTQYF.

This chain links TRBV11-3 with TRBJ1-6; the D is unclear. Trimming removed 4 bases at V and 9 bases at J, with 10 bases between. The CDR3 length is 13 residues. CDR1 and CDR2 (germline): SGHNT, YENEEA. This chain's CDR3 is CASSSTRISPLHF. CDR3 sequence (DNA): TGTGCCAGCAGCTCGACTCGTATTTCACCCCTCCACTTT.

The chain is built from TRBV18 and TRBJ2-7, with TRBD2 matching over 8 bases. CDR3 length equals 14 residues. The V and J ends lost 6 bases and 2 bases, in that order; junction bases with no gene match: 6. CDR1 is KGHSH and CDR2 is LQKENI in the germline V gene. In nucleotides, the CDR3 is TGTGCCAGCTCCCCCGGGACTAGGCCCTACGAGCAGTACTTC. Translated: CASSPGTRPYEQYF.

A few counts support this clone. The CDR3 coding sequence is TGTGCCAGCAGTTCGACGGGTATCAATTCACCCCTCCACTTT. It is translated as CASSSTGINSPLHF. The V gene is TRBV6-5, the J gene TRBJ1-6; D gene ambiguous. Trimming removed 4 bases at V and 7 bases at J, with 11 bases between. This CDR3 spans 14 amino acids. Looked up from germline, CDR1 is MNHEY and CDR2 is SVGAGI.

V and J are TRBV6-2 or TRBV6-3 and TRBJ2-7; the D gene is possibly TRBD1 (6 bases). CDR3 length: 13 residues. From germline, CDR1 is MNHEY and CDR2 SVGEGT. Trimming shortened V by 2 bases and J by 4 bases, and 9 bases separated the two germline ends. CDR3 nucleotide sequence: TGTGCCAGCAGTTACCCCGGACAGTACGAGCAGTACTTC. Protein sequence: CASSYPGQYEQYF.

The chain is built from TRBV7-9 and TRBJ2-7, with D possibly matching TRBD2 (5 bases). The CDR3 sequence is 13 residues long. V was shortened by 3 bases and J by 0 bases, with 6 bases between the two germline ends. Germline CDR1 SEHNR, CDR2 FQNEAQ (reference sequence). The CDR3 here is CASSFGISYEQYF. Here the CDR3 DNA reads TGTGCCAGCAGCTTCGGGATCTCCTACGAGCAGTACTTC.

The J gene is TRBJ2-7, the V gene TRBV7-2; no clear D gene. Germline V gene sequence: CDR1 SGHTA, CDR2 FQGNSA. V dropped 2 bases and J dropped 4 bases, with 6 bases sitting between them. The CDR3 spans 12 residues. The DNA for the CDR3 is TGTGCCAGCAGCTTATTCGGGTACGAGCAGTACTTC. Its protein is CASSLFGYEQYF.

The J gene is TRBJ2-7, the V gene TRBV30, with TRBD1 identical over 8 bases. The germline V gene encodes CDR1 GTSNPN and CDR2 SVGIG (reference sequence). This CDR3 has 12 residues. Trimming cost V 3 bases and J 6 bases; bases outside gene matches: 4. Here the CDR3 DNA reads TGTGCCTGGAGCCGACAGGGGCGCGAGCAGTACGTC. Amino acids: CAWSRQGREQYV.

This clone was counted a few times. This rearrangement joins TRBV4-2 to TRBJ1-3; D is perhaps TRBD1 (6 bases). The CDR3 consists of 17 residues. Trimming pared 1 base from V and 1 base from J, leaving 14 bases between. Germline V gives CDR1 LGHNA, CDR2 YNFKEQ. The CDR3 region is CASSQGGGGLSGNTIYF. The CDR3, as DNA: TGTGCCAGCAGCCAAGGAGGGGGGGGGTTGTCTGGAAACACCATATATTTT.

DNA for the CDR3: TGTGCCAGCAGCTTGGCGACAGGGAACACTGAAGCTTTCTTT. Protein product: CASSLATGNTEAFF. This chain connects TRBV5-5 to TRBJ1-1; maybe TRBD1 (6 bases). The CDR3 is made up of 14 amino acids. V was shortened by 0 bases and J by 1 base, with 7 bases between the two germline ends. Germline V gene lookup returns CDR1 SGHKS and CDR2 YYEKEE (reference sequence).

The CDR3 region has the DNA TGCGCCAGCAGCGCCCTGGGGGGGCAATTCACCTCAACTAATGAAAAACTGTTTTTT. Translating gives CASSALGGQFTSTNEKLFF. This chain joins TRBV5-1 and TRBJ1-4; D may be TRBD1 (6 bases). Germline V lookup: CDR1 SGHRS, CDR2 YFSETQ. V was trimmed by 4 bases and J by 0 bases, leaving 22 bases between them. The CDR3 has 19 amino acids.

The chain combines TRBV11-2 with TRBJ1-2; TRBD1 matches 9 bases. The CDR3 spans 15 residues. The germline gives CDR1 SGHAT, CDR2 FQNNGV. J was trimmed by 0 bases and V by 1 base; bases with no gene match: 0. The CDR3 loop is CASSLGDRANYGYTF. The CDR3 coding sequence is TGTGCCAGCAGCTTAGGGGACAGGGCTAACTATGGCTACACCTTC.

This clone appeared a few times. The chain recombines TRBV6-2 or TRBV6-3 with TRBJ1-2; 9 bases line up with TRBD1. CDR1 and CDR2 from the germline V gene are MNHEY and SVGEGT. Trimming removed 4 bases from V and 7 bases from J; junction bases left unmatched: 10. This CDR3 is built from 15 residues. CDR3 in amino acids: CASSSLPDRGVGYTF. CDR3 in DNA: TGTGCCAGCAGTTCACTCCCCGACAGGGGGGTTGGCTACACCTTC.

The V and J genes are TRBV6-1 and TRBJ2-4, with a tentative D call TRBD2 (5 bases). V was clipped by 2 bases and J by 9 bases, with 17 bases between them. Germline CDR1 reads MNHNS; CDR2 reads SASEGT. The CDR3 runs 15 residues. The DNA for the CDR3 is TGTGCCAGCAGTGAACTCCCCTCCCCGGGGAGCATTCAGTACTTC. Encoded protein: CASSELPSPGSIQYF.

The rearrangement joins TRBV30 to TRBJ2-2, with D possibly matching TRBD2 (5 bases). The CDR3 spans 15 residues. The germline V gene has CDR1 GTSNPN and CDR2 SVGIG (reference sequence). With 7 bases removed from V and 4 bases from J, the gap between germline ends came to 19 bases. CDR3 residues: CASEEGPAGTGELFF. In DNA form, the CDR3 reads TGTGCCTCGGAGGAAGGCCCTGCGGGCACCGGGGAGCTGTTTTTT. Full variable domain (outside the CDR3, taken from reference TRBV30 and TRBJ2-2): SQTIHQWPATLVQPVGSPLSLECTVEGTSNPNLYWYRQAAGRGLQLLFYSVGIGQISSEVPQNLSASRPQDRQFILSSKKLLLSDSGFYLCASEEGPAGTGELFFGEGSRLTVL.